The T cell receptor (beta chain) described here comes from a study of T cell responses to AZD1222 COVID-19 vaccine. From germline, CDR1 is MNHEY and CDR2 SVGAGI. The CDR3 has 15 amino acids. V lost 3 bases and J lost 4; bases outside the gene matches: 8. About this clone itself: The antigen is undetermined.

Findings and limits, study-wide: Two doses of AZD1222 preceded a rise in Spike-specific TCR breadth and depth. Only a handful of AZD1222 recipients were seropositive at baseline. There were mostly white British donors and more females than males, and clonal diversity was possibly underestimated. In the spike-specific TCR repertoire, nearly half reportedly target unmutated variant regions.

Profiling relied on immunoSEQ multiplex PCR, and the TCRdb table lists in-frame clones only, not all of them. This table holds roughly 200,000 clones, 80% to 95% found once. The starting material was peripheral blood, obtained 28 days after the second dose of the MenACWY control vaccine. The rearrangement joins TRBV6-5 to TRBJ1-2; 7 bases line up with TRBD1. The clonotype comes from an adult who received the MenACWY meningococcal vaccine as a control. DNA for the CDR3: TGTGCCAGCAGTTATACGGGACAGTCGGGCTATGGCTACACCTTC. As protein: CASSYTGQSGYGYTF.